This entry lists 10 T cell receptor beta chains sequenced from one sample in a study of T cell responses to AZD1222 COVID-19 vaccine (dated by TCRdb to the early 2020s). Interpreted using the paper, the time point label stands for: baseline before first vaccination. The library was built by means of the immunoSEQ multiplex PCR assay. Held by TCRdb, this immuneACCESS table contains in-frame sequences only and omits some clones. Under half of the omission traces to an unresolved V gene where checked; the cause of the rest is unknown. This sample holds 120,000 or so clones; around nine tenths were observed only once. The ten largest clones add up to more than 6% of the sample. The sequencing here drew on peripheral blood, taken on day 0 of AZD1222 vaccination. The origin of the receptors is an adult in good health.

The chain joins TRBV28 to TRBJ2-1; 8 bases agree with TRBD1. In germline, CDR1 is MDHEN, CDR2 SYDVKM. The CDR3 contains 13 residues. The V segment lost 7 bases and the J segment 6 bases; nucleotides outside the gene matches: 5. The CDR3 DNA follows: TGTGCCAGCATGGGACAGGCCCCCAATGAGCAGTTCTTC. Amino acids: CASMGQAPNEQFF.

The chain couples TRBV2 to TRBJ2-7, with a weak D call TRBD1 (6 bases). V lost 2 bases and J lost 4, with 12 bases in between. The CDR3 covers 14 residues. CDR1 and CDR2 from the germline V gene are SNHLY and FYNNEI. CDR3 sequence: CASSERMDRYEQYF. CDR3 nucleotide sequence: TGTGCCAGCAGTGAACGCATGGACAGATACGAGCAGTACTTC.

This chain connects TRBV6-5 to TRBJ2-7, with 10 bases lining up with TRBD1. The CDR3 length is 15 residues. J gave up 2 bases and V 6 bases, and 7 bases lay outside the gene matches. Germline V gives CDR1 MNHEY, CDR2 SVGAGI. Here the CDR3 reads CASSLGQGDTYEQYF. Written as DNA, the CDR3 is TGTGCCAGCAGCCTCGGACAGGGGGATACCTACGAGCAGTACTTC.

This chain links TRBV28 with TRBJ1-4; 10 bases fit TRBD1. After removal of 3 bases from V and 8 bases from J, the junction contained 6 bases not matched to a gene. Germline CDR1 is MDHEN and CDR2 is SYDVKM. The CDR3 is 15 amino acids. CDR3 region: CASSLMTGGREKLFF. Written as DNA, the CDR3 is TGTGCCAGCAGTTTGATGACAGGGGGCAGAGAAAAACTGTTTTTT.

V gene TRBV10-3 combines with J gene TRBJ2-7; possible D gene TRBD1, 5 bases. V gave up 0 bases and J gave up 6 bases, with 15 bases separating them. Per the germline V gene, CDR1 is ENHRY and CDR2 is SYGVKD. The CDR3 has 15 residues. The CDR3 bases are TGTGCCATCAGTGAGTCGAGACAGAGCTCTCTCGAGCAGTACTTC. This encodes CAISESRQSSLEQYF.

This chain uses TRBV21-1 with TRBJ2-1; the table's D gene call, TRBD2, was not cross checked with the DNA. TRBV21-1 is a pseudogene locus. CDR3 length: 17 residues. The CDR3 region is CASSKAPGVISYNEQFF. DNA for the CDR3: TGTGCCAGCAGCAAAGCACCGGGAGTAATCTCCTACAATGAGCAGTTCTTC.

The J gene is TRBJ2-4, the V gene TRBV19; a weak D match, TRBD1 (5 bases). V was pared by 1 base and J by 0 bases, with 13 bases between. In germline, CDR1 is LNHDA, CDR2 SQIVND (reference sequence). The CDR3 is 17 residues long. CDR3 DNA sequence: TGTGCCAGTAGTATAGCCCCGGCAGGGCTAGCCAAAAACATTCAGTACTTC. Protein sequence: CASSIAPAGLAKNIQYF.

To note about this clone: In the same sample, other DNA sequences code for this CDR3. The rearrangement uses TRBV5-1 and TRBJ2-1; 10 bases align to TRBD2. Germline V gene data show CDR1 as SGHRS and CDR2 as YFSETQ. This CDR3 is 14 amino acids long. The junction had 1 base not matched to a gene; V was cut back by 4 bases and J by 3 bases. The CDR3 sequence: CASSPSGGYNEQFF. The DNA for the CDR3 is TGCGCCAGCAGCCCTAGCGGGGGCTACAATGAGCAGTTCTTC.

The rearrangement links TRBV7-9 to TRBJ2-1, with D unresolved. V was trimmed by 5 bases and J by 7 bases, leaving 15 bases between them. Germline V CDR1 and CDR2: SEHNR, FQNEAQ (reference sequence). The CDR3 runs to 14 residues. CDR3 residues: CASSPLWGGNEQFF. CDR3 nucleotide sequence: TGTGCCAGCAGCCCTCTTTGGGGTGGGAATGAGCAGTTCTTC.

The chain recombines TRBV29-1 with TRBJ1-1; D is perhaps TRBD1 (5 bases). The CDR3 sequence is 12 residues long. The V end lost 7 bases, the J end lost 5 bases, and 14 bases lay between the germline ends. Germline assignment: CDR1 SQVTM and CDR2 ANQGSEA. The CDR3 is CSASTGETEAFF. The DNA of the CDR3 is TGCAGCGCCTCCACGGGGGAAACTGAAGCTTTCTTT.